This T cell receptor beta chain was retrieved from a study of CD8+CD57+ T cells in acquired aplastic anemia. Study-level background: Recorded DNA amounts for sorted CD4+ and CD8+ cells had an average of about 3.5 ug. Study findings and constraints: Twenty-nine CD8+ CDR3 sequences were shared between patients and controls. CD8+ Simpson's diversity did not differ significantly between patients and controls.

This clonotype has more than one count but fewer than ten. Its antigen is unidentified. The study profiled TCR beta VDJ and CDR3 using genomic DNA as template. MiXCR was run by TCRdb on the reads, yielding one entry per CDR3 protein. The table records 200,000 or so distinct CDR3 sequences, around three fifths of them present only once. V dropped 0 bases and J dropped 7; count of bases not matched to a gene: 11. CDR1 and CDR2 (germline): LNHNV, YYDKDF (reference sequence). This CDR3 spans 16 amino acids. V and J are TRBV15 and TRBJ1-1; 7 bases match TRBD1. The clonotype originates from a human donor with severe aplastic anemia or a healthy control (not recorded which). The sequenced material came from sorted CD4+, CD8+, or CD8+CD57+ T cells (not recorded which) from PBMCs. CDR3 DNA: TGTGCCACCAGCAGAGATCTTGGGGTGGACAGGATTGAAGCTTTCTTT. Its protein product is CATSRDLGVDRIEAFF.